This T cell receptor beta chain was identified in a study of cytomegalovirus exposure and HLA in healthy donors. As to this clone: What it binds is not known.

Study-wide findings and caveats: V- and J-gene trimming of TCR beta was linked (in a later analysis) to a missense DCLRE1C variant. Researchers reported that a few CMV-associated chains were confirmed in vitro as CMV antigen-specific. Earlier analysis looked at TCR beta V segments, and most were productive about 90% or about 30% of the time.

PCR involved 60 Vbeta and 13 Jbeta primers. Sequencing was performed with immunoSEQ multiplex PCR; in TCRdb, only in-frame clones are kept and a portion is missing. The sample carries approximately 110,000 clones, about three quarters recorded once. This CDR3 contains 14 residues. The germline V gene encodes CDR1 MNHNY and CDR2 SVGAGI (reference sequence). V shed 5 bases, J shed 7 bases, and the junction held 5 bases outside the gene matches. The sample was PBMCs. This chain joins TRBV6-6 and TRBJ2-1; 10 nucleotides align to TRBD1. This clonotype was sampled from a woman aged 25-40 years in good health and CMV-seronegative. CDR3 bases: TGTGCCAGCAGTCAAGGGACAGGGGAGAATGAGCAGTTCTTC. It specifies CASSQGTGENEQFF.